A selection of T cell receptor beta chains follows, all from one sample in a study of T cell responses to AZD1222 COVID-19 vaccine. Data came from immunoSEQ multiplex PCR; TCRdb stores just in-frame clones and leaves some out. The sample holds fewer than 35,000 clones, just over 90% seen once. The sample in question was peripheral blood, obtained on day 0 of AZD1222 vaccination. All receptors derive from an adult in good health. CDR3s leave out the opening cysteine and the closing phenylalanine or tryptophan.

v_gene	len	CDR3aa
TRBV30	11	AWTKGGQETQY
TRBV29-1	11	STWTGGNQPQH
TRBV5-1	13	ASSLNSDSNQPQH
TRBV5-1	11	ASSLRAGDTQY
TRBV6-5	12	ASSHSSRNYGYT
TRBV7-9	11	ASSPLGRYEQY
TRBV6-4	12	ASSDGGSGYGYT
TRBV30	12	AWTPAGPFTEAF
TRBV2	12	ASSELAPTDTQY
TRBV5-1	11	ASHKRGLETQY
TRBV29-1	9	SVEHRGTAF
TRBV5-1	15	ASSLSKGGNPNTEAF
TRBV29-1	10	SVPPGDTEAF
TRBV5-1	13	ASSITGPPTGELF
TRBV19	14	ASTLTSGGLYNEQF
TRBV2	13	ASRRDRGSYNEQF
TRBV3-1/TRBV3-2	12	ASSQEGSNQPQH
TRBV4-1	13	ASSLGIGYNSPLH
TRBV5-1	11	ASSLSQTRGKF
TRBV4-1	13	ASSQAVIPGNTIY
TRBV21-1	14	ASSNFGTGINYGYT
TRBV27	12	ASSFSGGNQPQH
TRBV4-2	13	ASSQVSGTDSPLH
TRBV5-1	11	ASSLFTRDEQY
TRBV19	13	ASSIDRGVDQPQH
TRBV30	11	AWSVLYQETQY
TRBV12-3/TRBV12-4	11	ASSRGQDTEAF
TRBV5-1	10	ASSRQAGEQF
TRBV5-1	14	ASSLDGQRGSNEQF
TRBV19	12	ASSLDRGNQPQH
TRBV30	10	AWSVRRDTQY
TRBV3-1/TRBV3-2	13	ASSQVWGGNQPQH
TRBV5-4	13	ASSLGAGRSTEAF